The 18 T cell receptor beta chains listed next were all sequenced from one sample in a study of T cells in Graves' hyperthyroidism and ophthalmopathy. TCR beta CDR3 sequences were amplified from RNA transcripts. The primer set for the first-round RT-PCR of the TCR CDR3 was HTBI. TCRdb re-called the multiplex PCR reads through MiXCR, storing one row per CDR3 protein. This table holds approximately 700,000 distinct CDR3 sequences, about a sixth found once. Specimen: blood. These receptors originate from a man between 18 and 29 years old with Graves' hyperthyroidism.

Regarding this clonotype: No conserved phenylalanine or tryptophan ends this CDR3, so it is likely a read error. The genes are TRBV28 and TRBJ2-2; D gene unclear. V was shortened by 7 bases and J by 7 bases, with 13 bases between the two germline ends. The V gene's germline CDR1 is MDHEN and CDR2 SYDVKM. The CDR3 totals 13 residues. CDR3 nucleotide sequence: TGTGCCAGCACCCCCGGTTGGGGCGGGGAGCTGTTTCTT. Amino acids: CASTPGWGGELFL.

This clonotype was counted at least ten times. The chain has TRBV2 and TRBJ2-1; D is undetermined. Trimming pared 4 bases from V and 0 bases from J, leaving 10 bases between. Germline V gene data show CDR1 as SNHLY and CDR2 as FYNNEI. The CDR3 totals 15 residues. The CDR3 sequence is CASSGSIGSYNEQFF. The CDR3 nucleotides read TGTGCCAGCAGTGGAAGCATCGGCTCCTACAATGAGCAGTTCTTC. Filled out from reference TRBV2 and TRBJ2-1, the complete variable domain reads EPEVTQTPSHQVTQMGQEVILRCVPISNHLYFYWYRQILGQKVEFLVSFYNNEISEKSEIFDDQFSVERPDGSNFTLKIRSTKLEDSAMYFCASSGSIGSYNEQFFGPGTRLTVL.

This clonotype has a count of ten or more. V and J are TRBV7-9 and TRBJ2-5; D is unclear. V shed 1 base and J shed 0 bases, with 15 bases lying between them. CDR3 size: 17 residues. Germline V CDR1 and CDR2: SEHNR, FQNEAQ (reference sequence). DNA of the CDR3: TGTGCCAGCAGCTTAGGATATATGGGGTCTGACCAAGAGACCCAGTACTTC. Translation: CASSLGYMGSDQETQYF.

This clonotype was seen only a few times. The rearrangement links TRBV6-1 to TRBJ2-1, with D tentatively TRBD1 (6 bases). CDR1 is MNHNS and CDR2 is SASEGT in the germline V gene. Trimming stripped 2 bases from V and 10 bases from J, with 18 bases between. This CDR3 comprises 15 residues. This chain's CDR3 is CASSESRGYSREQFF. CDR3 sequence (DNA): TGTGCCAGCAGTGAATCCAGGGGCTACTCCAGAGAGCAGTTCTTC.

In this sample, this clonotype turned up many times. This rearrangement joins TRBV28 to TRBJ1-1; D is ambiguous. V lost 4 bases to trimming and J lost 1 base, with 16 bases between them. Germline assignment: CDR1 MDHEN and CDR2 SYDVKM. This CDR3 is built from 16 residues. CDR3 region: CASSSSRHGPNTEAFF. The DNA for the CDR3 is TGTGCCAGCAGTTCCTCGAGACATGGCCCGAACACTGAAGCTTTCTTT.

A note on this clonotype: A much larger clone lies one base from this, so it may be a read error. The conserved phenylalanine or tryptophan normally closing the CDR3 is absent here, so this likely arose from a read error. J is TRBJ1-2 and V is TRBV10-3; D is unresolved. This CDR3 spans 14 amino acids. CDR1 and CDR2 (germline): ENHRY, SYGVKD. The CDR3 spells CASSSPGAGYGYTL. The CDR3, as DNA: TGTGCCAGCAGTTCACCGGGAGCGGGCTATGGCTACACCCTC.

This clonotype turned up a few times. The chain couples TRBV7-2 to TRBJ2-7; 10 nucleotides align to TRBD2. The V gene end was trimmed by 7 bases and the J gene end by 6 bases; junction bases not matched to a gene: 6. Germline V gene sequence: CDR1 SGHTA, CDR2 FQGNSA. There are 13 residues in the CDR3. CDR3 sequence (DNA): TGTGCCAGCAACACGGAGCGGGGGGGCGAGCAGTACTTC. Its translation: CASNTERGGEQYF.

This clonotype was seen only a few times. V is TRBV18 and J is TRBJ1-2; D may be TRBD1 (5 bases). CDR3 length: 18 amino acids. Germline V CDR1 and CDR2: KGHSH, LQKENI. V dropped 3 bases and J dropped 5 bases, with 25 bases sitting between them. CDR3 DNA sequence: TGTGCCAGCTCACCTTCTTTCCGGACATCCAAAAAGTCTTATGGCTACACCTTC. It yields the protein CASSPSFRTSKKSYGYTF. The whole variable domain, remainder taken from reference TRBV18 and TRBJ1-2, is NAGVMQNPRHLVRRRGQEARLRCSPMKGHSHVYWYRQLPEEGLKFMVYLQKENIIDESGMPKERFSAEFPKEGPSILRIQQVVRGDSAAYFCASSPSFRTSKKSYGYTFGSGTRLTVV.

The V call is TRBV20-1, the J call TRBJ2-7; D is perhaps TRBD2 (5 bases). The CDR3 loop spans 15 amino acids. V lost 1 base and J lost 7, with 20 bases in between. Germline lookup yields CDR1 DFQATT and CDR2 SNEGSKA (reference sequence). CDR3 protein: CSARGSDYPLGEQYF. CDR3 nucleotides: TGCAGTGCTAGAGGTTCTGACTATCCTCTGGGTGAGCAGTACTTC.

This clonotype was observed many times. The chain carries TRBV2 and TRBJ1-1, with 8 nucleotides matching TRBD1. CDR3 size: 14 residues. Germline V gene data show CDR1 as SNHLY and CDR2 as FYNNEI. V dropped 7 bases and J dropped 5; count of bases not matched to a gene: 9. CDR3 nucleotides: TGTGCCAGCATTCCCAGGGGGCTACGAACTGAAGCTTTCTTT. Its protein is CASIPRGLRTEAFF.

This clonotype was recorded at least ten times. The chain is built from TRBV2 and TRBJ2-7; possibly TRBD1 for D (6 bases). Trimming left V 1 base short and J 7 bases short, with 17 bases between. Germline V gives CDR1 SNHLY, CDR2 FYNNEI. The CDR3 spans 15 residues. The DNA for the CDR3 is TGTGCCAGCAGTGAAGATGCAGGGGTATCAAGGGAGCAGTACTTC. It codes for CASSEDAGVSREQYF.

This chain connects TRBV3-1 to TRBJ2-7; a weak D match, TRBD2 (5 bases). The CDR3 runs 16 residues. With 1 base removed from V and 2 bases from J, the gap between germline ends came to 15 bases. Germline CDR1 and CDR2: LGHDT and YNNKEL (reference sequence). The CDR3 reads CASSQAWRVSTYEQYF. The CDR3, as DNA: TGTGCCAGCAGCCAAGCGTGGCGGGTTAGCACCTACGAGCAGTACTTC.

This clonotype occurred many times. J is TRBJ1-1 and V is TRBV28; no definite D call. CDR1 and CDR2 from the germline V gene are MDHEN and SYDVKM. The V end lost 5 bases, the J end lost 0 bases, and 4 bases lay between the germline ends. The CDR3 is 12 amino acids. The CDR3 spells CASSEMNTEAFF. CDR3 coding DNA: TGTGCCAGCAGTGAAATGAACACTGAAGCTTTCTTT.

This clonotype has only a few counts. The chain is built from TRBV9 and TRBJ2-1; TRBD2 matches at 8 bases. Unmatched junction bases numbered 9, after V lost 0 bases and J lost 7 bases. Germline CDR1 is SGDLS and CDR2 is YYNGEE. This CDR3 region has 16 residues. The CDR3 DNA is TGTGCCAGCAGCGTAGTTTCGGCGGGAGGAAAGAATGAGCAGTTCTTC. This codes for CASSVVSAGGKNEQFF. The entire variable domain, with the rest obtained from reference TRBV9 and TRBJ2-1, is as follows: DSGVTQTPKHLITATGQRVTLRCSPRSGDLSVYWYQQSLDQGLQFLIQYYNGEERAKGNILERFSAQQFPDLHSELNLSSLELGDSALYFCASSVVSAGGKNEQFFGPGTRLTVL.

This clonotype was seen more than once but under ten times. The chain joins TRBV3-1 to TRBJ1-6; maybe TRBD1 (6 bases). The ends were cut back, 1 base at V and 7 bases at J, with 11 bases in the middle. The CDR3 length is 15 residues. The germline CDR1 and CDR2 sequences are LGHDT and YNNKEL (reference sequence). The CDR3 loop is CASSQVLQGNSPLHF. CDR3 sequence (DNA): TGTGCCAGCAGCCAAGTACTACAGGGAAATTCACCCCTCCACTTT.

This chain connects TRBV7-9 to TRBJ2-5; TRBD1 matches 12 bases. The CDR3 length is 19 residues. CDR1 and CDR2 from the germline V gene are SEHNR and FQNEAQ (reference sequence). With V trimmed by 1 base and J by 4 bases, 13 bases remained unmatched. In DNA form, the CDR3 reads TGTGCCAGCAGCTTAGTTCCGGGACAGGGGGCGCGGGAGAGAGAGACCCAGTACTTC. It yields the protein CASSLVPGQGARERETQYF.

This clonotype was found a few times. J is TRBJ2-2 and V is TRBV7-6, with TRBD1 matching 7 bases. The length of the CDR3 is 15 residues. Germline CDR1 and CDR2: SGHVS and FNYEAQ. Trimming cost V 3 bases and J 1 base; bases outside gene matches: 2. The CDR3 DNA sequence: TGTGCCAGCAGCTTCGGGACAGAGAACACCGGGGAGCTGTTTTTT. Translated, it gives CASSFGTENTGELFF.

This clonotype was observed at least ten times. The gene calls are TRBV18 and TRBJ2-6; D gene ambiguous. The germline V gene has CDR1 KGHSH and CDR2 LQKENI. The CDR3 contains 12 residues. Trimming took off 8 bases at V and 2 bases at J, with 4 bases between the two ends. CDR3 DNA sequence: TGTGCCAGCAGTCCTGGGGCCAACGTCCTGACTTTC. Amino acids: CASSPGANVLTF.